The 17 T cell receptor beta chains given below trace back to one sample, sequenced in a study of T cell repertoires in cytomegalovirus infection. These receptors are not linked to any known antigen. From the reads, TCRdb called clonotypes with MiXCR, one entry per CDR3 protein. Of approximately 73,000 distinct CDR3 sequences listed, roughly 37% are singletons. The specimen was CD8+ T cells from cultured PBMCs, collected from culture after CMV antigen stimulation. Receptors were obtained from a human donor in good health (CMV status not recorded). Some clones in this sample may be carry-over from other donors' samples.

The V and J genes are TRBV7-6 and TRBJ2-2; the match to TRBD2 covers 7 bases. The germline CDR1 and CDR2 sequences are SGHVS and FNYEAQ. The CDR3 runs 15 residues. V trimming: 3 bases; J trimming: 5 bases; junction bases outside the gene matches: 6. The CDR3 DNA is TGTGCCAGCAGCTTGGGCCCCGGGGGGACCGGGGAGCTGTTTTTT. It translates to CASSLGPGGTGELFF.

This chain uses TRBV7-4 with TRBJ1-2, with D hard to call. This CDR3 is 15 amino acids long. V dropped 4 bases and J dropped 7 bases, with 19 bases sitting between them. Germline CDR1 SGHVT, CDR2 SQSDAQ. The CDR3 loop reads CASSSPDSGNGGYTF. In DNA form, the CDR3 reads TGTGCCAGCAGCTCCCCTGATTCTGGCAATGGTGGCTACACCTTC.

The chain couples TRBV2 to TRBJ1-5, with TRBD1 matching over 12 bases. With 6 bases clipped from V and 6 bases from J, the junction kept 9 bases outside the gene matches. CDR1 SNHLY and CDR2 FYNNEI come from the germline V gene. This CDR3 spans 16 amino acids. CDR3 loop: CASSDSGTGGGQPQHF. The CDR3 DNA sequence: TGTGCCAGCAGCGATTCCGGGACAGGGGGCGGTCAGCCCCAGCATTTT.

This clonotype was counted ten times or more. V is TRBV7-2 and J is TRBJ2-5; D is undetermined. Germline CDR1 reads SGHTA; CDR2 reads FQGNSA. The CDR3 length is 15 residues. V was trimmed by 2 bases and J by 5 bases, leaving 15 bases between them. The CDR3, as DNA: TGTGCCAGCAGCTTAAACTTAGCCGGCGTCGAGACCCAGTACTTC. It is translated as CASSLNLAGVETQYF.

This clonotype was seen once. In DNA form, the CDR3 reads TGCGCCAGCAGCCAAGAAAGGGGACCTAACACTGAAGCTTTCTTT. Protein product: CASSQERGPNTEAFF. V gene TRBV4-1 combines with J gene TRBJ1-1; a possible D gene is TRBD1 (5 bases). V shed 0 bases and J shed 2 bases, with 10 bases lying between them. Germline V gives CDR1 MGHRA, CDR2 YSYEKL. The CDR3 totals 15 residues.

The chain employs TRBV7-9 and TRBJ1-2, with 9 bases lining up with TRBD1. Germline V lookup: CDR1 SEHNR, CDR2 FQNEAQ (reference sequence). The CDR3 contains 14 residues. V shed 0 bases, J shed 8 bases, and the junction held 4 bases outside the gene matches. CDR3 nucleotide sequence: TGTGCCAGCAGCTTAGCCGGGACAGGGCAGGGCTACACCTTC. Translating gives CASSLAGTGQGYTF. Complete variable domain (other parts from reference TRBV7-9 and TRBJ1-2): DTGVSQNPRHKITKRGQNVTFRCDPISEHNRLYWYRQTLGQGPEFLTYFQNEAQLEKSRLLSDRFSAERPKGSFSTLEIQRTEQGDSAMYLCASSLAGTGQGYTFGSGTRLTVV.

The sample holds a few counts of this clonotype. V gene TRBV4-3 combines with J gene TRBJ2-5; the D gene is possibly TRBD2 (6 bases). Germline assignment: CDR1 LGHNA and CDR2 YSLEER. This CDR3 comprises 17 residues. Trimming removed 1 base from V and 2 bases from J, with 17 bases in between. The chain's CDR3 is CASSQGARGGNQETQYF. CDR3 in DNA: TGCGCCAGCAGCCAAGGGGCGCGGGGCGGGAATCAAGAGACCCAGTACTTC.

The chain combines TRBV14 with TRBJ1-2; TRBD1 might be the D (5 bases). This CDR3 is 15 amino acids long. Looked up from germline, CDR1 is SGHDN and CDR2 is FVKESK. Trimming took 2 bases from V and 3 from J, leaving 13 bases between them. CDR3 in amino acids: CASSQHGGDDYGYTF. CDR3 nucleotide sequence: TGTGCCAGCAGCCAACATGGCGGGGACGACTATGGCTACACCTTC. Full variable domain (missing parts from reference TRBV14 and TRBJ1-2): EAGVTQFPSHSVIEKGQTVTLRCDPISGHDNLYWYRRVMGKEIKFLLHFVKESKQDESGMPNNRFLAERTGGTYSTLKVQPAELEDSGVYFCASSQHGGDDYGYTFGSGTRLTVV.

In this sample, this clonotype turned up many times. The CDR3 spells CASSQWGGNTEAFF. CDR3 bases: TGTGCCAGCAGCCAATGGGGGGGGAACACTGAAGCTTTCTTT. The chain combines TRBV7-2 with TRBJ1-1, with D possibly matching TRBD1 (5 bases). V was cut by 5 bases and J by 1 base, with 11 bases left in between. This CDR3 has 14 residues. Germline values: CDR1 SGHTA, CDR2 FQGNSA.

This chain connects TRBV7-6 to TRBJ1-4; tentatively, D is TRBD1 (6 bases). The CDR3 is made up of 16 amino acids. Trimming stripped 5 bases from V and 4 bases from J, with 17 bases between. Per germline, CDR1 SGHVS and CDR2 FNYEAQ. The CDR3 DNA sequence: TGTGCCAGCAGCCCACGGGCCGGACAGAATAATGAAAAACTGTTTTTT. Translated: CASSPRAGQNNEKLFF.

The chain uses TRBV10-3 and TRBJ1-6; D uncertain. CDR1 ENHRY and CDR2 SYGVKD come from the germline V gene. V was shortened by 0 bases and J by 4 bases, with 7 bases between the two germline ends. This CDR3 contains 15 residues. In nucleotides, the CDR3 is TGTGCCATCAGTGAGTCAACTCAGTATAATTCACCCCTCCACTTT. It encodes CAISESTQYNSPLHF.

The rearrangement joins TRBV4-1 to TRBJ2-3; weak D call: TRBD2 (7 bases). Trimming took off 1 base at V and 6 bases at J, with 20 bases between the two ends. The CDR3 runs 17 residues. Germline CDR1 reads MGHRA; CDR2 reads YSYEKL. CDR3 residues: CASSQVPLRGARDTQYF. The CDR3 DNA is TGCGCCAGCAGCCAAGTCCCCCTCCGGGGGGCCAGGGATACGCAGTATTTT.

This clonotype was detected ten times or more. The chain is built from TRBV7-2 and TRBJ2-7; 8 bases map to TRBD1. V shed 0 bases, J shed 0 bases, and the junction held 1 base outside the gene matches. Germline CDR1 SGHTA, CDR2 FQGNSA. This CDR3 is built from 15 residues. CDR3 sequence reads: CASSLATGGSYEQYF. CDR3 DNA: TGTGCCAGCAGCTTAGCTACAGGGGGCTCCTACGAGCAGTACTTC.

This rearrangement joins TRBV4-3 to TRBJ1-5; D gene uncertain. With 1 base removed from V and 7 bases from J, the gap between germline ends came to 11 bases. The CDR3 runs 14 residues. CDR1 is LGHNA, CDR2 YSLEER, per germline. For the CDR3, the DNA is TGCGCCAGCAGCCAAGGTTTGGGTCCGCAGCCCCAGCATTTT. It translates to CASSQGLGPQPQHF.

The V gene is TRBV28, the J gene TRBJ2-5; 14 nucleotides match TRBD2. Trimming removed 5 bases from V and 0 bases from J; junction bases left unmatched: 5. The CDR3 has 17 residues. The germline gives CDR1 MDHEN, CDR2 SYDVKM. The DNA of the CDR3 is TGTGCCAGCAGTATCGGGACTAGCGGGGGCTACCAAGAGACCCAGTACTTC. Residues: CASSIGTSGGYQETQYF.

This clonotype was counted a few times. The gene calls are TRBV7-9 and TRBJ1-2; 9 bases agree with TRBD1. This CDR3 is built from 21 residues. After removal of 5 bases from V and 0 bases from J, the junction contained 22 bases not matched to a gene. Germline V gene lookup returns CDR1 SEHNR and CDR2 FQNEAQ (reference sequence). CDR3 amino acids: CASSAPRLGDRVRVANYGYTF. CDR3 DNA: TGTGCCAGCAGCGCCCCGCGTCTTGGGGACAGGGTACGTGTCGCTAACTATGGCTACACCTTC.

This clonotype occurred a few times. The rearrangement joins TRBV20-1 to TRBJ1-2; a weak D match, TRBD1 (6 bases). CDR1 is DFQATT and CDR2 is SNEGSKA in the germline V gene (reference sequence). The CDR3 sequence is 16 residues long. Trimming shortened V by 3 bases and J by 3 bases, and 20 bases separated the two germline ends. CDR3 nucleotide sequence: TGCAGTGCTAGGAAGCCCAGGGACATTGGGGACTATGGCTACACCTTC. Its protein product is CSARKPRDIGDYGYTF.